This TCR beta chain is drawn from a study of Ad26.COV2.S vaccination and SARS-CoV-2 variants. Findings and caveats of the study: Using TCR breadth and depth analyses may have led to underestimated total T cell responses.

Germline CDR1 and CDR2: MDHEN and SYDVKM. With 0 bases removed from V and 1 base from J, the gap between germline ends came to 3 bases. The CDR3 length is 13 residues. TCRdb's copy holds only in-frame clones and misses some; the assay was immunoSEQ multiplex PCR. The sample yields roughly 92,000 clones, less than 85% seen once. Comments on this clone: Its antigen is as yet unknown.

The sequence was obtained from a human donor who had recovered from COVID-19. The gene calls are TRBV28 and TRBJ1-1; D remains unclear. This specimen consisted of peripheral blood, obtained after recovery from COVID-19. DNA for the CDR3: TGTGCCAGCAGTTTATGGGGGAACACTGAAGCTTTCTTT. Protein: CASSLWGNTEAFF. Using reference TRBV28 and TRBJ1-1 for the parts outside the CDR3, the full variable domain is DVKVTQSSRYLVKRTGEKVFLECVQDMDHENMFWYRQDPGLGLRLIYFSYDVKMKEKGDIPEGYSVSREKKERFSLILESASTNQTSMYLCASSLWGNTEAFFGQGTRLTVV.